The clone carrying this TCR beta chain was found once. The antigen remains unidentified. Some clones are missing from TCRdb's copy, which holds only in-frame ones; the method was immunoSEQ multiplex PCR. The sample holds more than 150,000 clones, about nine tenths seen once. The sample comes from a study of T cell responses to AZD1222 COVID-19 vaccine. Study-wide findings and caveats: Recipients of two AZD1222 doses showed rising Spike-specific TCR breadth and depth. AZD1222 recipients seropositive at baseline numbered only 5 or 6.

The germline CDR1 and CDR2 sequences are SGHAT and FQNNGV. CDR3 length equals 15 residues. Germline trimming cut 3 bases from V and 0 bases from J; bases unmatched to any gene: 3. The rearrangement uses TRBV11-2 and TRBJ1-1; TRBD1 matches 8 bases. The sample consisted of peripheral blood, taken on day 0 of AZD1222 vaccination. This receptor was taken from an adult in good health. The CDR3, as DNA: TGTGCCAGCAGCTTCAGGGGGCGGCTGAACACTGAAGCTTTCTTT. Encoded protein: CASSFRGRLNTEAFF.